Listed here are 32 T cell receptor beta chains from one sample, sequenced in a study of blood T cells in healthy people across ages. A second PCR, run for roughly 7 to 11 cycles, used a sample-barcoded 5' primer plus a J-beta primer mix. Each CDR3 protein is one row after TCRdb ran MiXCR on the 5' RACE reads. The table records over a million distinct CDR3 sequences, around 25% of them present only once. A further study also used this sample, focusing on T cells of mothers and their children.

The sequencing input was blood. The origin of the receptors is a girl aged 2 to 10 in good health.

In this sample, this clonotype turned up a few times. The genes are TRBV20-1 and TRBJ2-5; 12 bases agree with TRBD2. With 0 bases clipped from V and 0 bases from J, the junction kept 8 bases outside the gene matches. The CDR3 is 18 amino acids. The germline CDR1 and CDR2 sequences are DFQATT and SNEGSKA (reference sequence). CDR3 nucleotides: TGCAGTGCTAGAGATCTGGCTACTAGCGGGGGGTACCAAGAGACCCAGTACTTC. Protein product: CSARDLATSGGYQETQYF.

This chain connects TRBV6-5 to TRBJ2-1; perhaps TRBD1 as D (5 bases). Trimming took off 6 bases at V and 5 bases at J, with 8 bases between the two ends. The CDR3 is 12 amino acids. Germline assignment: CDR1 MNHEY and CDR2 SVGAGI. Here the CDR3 DNA reads TGTGCCAGCAGGACAGACCACAATGAGCAGTTCTTC. Its translation: CASRTDHNEQFF.

The chain employs TRBV20-1 and TRBJ2-7, with 8 nucleotides matching TRBD1. After removal of 5 bases from V and 4 bases from J, the junction contained 7 bases not matched to a gene. Germline V gene sequence: CDR1 DFQATT, CDR2 SNEGSKA (reference sequence). This CDR3 contains 13 residues. Here the CDR3 reads CSASDRARYEQYF. Here the CDR3 DNA reads TGCAGTGCTTCGGACAGGGCTAGATACGAGCAGTACTTC.

This clonotype has just a few counts. CDR3 in amino acids: CASSLGLEDRETQYF. The CDR3 DNA is TGTGCCAGCAGCTTAGGCCTAGAAGATAGAGAGACCCAGTACTTC. The chain uses TRBV7-8 and TRBJ2-5; D unresolved. V lost 1 base to trimming and J lost 4 bases, with 13 bases between them. The CDR3 totals 15 residues. Germline V gene data show CDR1 as SGHVS and CDR2 as FQNEAQ.

This clonotype was seen only a few times. This CDR3 is CSVEDERQANVLTF. The CDR3 bases are TGCAGCGTTGAAGATGAGCGACAGGCCAACGTCCTGACTTTC. The chain uses TRBV29-1 and TRBJ2-6; D gene unclear. The CDR3 is 14 amino acids. Deletions cut 0 bases from V and 6 bases from J, with 9 bases between. CDR1 SQVTM and CDR2 ANQGSEA come from the germline V gene.

A few counts support this clonotype. The chain has TRBV29-1 and TRBJ2-1; D gene ambiguous. Germline loops: CDR1 SQVTM, CDR2 ANQGSEA. V lost 4 bases and J lost 0, with 7 bases in between. The CDR3 runs to 13 residues. CDR3 loop: CSVGRYSYNEQFF. CDR3 nucleotides: TGCAGCGTTGGTCGGTACTCCTACAATGAGCAGTTCTTC.

This clonotype was detected only a few times. The chain recombines TRBV3-1 with TRBJ2-4, with a possible D match to TRBD2 (5 bases). This CDR3 is built from 15 residues. The germline V gene has CDR1 LGHDT and CDR2 YNNKEL (reference sequence). Trimming left V 4 bases short and J 3 bases short, with 13 bases between. This chain's CDR3 is CASSLRGIGKNIQYF. The DNA for the CDR3 is TGTGCCAGCAGCCTTCGGGGTATTGGCAAAAACATTCAGTACTTC.

The chain uses TRBV15 and TRBJ2-1; 8 nucleotides match TRBD1. Germline values: CDR1 LNHNV, CDR2 YYDKDF (reference sequence). V gave up 4 bases and J gave up 7 bases; unmatched junction bases: 9. CDR3 length: 15 residues. CDR3 in amino acids: CATSKRQGLENEQFF. The CDR3 DNA reads TGTGCCACCAGCAAACGACAGGGGCTAGAAAATGAGCAGTTCTTC.

There are a few counts of this clonotype. This chain uses TRBV4-2 with TRBJ1-4; D is unresolved. Trimming left V 1 base short and J 12 bases short, with 9 bases between. Germline V lookup: CDR1 LGHNA, CDR2 YNFKEQ. The CDR3 sequence is 12 residues long. The CDR3 DNA sequence: TGTGCCAGCAGCCAAGGGGCGGTAGAACTGTTTTTT. Its protein is CASSQGAVELFF.

The rearrangement links TRBV25-1 to TRBJ1-1; D gene uncertain. Germline V CDR1 and CDR2: MGHDK, SYGVNS. V was trimmed by 0 bases and J by 7 bases, leaving 9 bases between them. The CDR3 totals 13 residues. CDR3 sequence reads: CASSEYFMGEAFF. In DNA, the CDR3 is TGTGCCAGCAGTGAATATTTCATGGGTGAAGCTTTCTTT.

The chain links TRBV4-2 to TRBJ1-5, with D hard to call. Germline CDR1 reads LGHNA; CDR2 reads YNFKEQ. V dropped 4 bases and J dropped 9 bases, with 16 bases sitting between them. The CDR3 covers 14 residues. In nucleotides, the CDR3 is TGTGCCAGCAGCCCCCACAGCCTAGAATGGCCCCAGCATTTT. Translation: CASSPHSLEWPQHF.

The rearrangement joins TRBV7-9 to TRBJ2-7; possibly TRBD2 for D (5 bases). Germline-derived CDR1 and CDR2 are SEHNR and FQNEAQ (reference sequence). V gave up 4 bases and J gave up 5 bases, with 21 bases separating them. CDR3 length: 16 amino acids. The CDR3, as DNA: TGTGCCAGCAGCTCCACGGTTCGGGATGCAAGTCACGAGCAGTACTTC. Its translation: CASSSTVRDASHEQYF.

The J gene is TRBJ2-3, the V gene TRBV28; 12 bases are shared with TRBD2. CDR1 and CDR2 from the germline V gene are MDHEN and SYDVKM. The CDR3 length is 17 residues. Trimming took 5 bases from V and 3 from J; bases not matched to a gene: 9. CDR3 amino acids: CASSKTAGLAGTDTQYF. The CDR3 bases are TGTGCCAGCAGTAAAACCGCCGGACTAGCGGGAACAGATACGCAGTATTTT.

The V call is TRBV5-1, the J call TRBJ2-5; a possible D gene is TRBD1 (5 bases). The J call may be in error: the DNA end matches TRBJ2-1 better. CDR3 length: 14 amino acids. The germline gives CDR1 SGHRS, CDR2 YFSETQ. The CDR3 reads CASSSQGRNNEQFF. Written as DNA, the CDR3 is TGCGCCAGCAGCTCCCAGGGAAGAAACAATGAGCAGTTCTTC.

This clonotype was recorded a few times. The CDR3 reads CASRIMDSNTEAFF. The CDR3 DNA reads as TGTGCCAGCAGGATCATGGACTCAAACACTGAAGCTTTCTTT. The chain combines TRBV28 with TRBJ1-1; no definite D call. CDR3 length: 14 residues. The V end was cut by 6 bases, the J end by 2 bases, with 13 bases between. CDR1 is MDHEN and CDR2 is SYDVKM in the germline V gene.

The V and J genes are TRBV20-1 and TRBJ2-5; TRBD2 aligns across 16 bases. The better agreement between TRBJ2-1 and the DNA end casts doubt on the J call. The CDR3 has 16 residues. The germline V gene has CDR1 DFQATT and CDR2 SNEGSKA (reference sequence). CDR3 amino acids: CSASEGLAGGPDEQFF. The CDR3 DNA reads as TGCAGTGCCTCTGAGGGACTAGCGGGAGGGCCGGATGAGCAGTTCTTC.

This clonotype was seen only a few times. The chain has TRBV7-3 and TRBJ2-2; TRBD1 agrees at 10 bases. Germline CDR1 reads SGHTA; CDR2 reads FQGTGA. The CDR3 runs 16 residues. With 0 bases clipped from V and 6 bases from J, the junction kept 4 bases outside the gene matches. CDR3 sequence: CASSLTGTGVSGELFF. CDR3 nucleotides: TGTGCCAGCAGCTTAACCGGGACAGGGGTTTCCGGGGAGCTGTTTTTT.

This clonotype was counted only a few times. J is TRBJ2-5 and V is TRBV25-1; 11 bases line up with TRBD2. This CDR3 is built from 16 residues. With V trimmed by 6 bases and J by 5 bases, 11 bases remained unmatched. Germline V CDR1 and CDR2: MGHDK, SYGVNS. The CDR3 spells CASSRLAGSSGETQYF. The CDR3 bases are TGTGCCAGCAGCAGACTAGCGGGATCCTCAGGGGAGACCCAGTACTTC.

There are a few counts of this clonotype. This chain links TRBV5-5 with TRBJ2-7; D is possibly TRBD1 or TRBD2 (6 bases each). Trimming pared 4 bases from V and 5 bases from J, leaving 16 bases between. The CDR3 spans 14 residues. The germline CDR1 and CDR2 sequences are SGHKS and YYEKEE (reference sequence). The CDR3 protein is CASSLGQPGDEQYF. The CDR3 DNA is TGTGCCAGCAGCCTTGGACAGCCGGGGGACGAGCAGTACTTC.

There are a few counts of this clonotype. The chain uses TRBV20-1 and TRBJ1-6; unclear D gene. The V end lost 0 bases, the J end lost 10 bases, and 10 bases lay between the germline ends. The CDR3 length is 13 residues. Per the germline V gene, CDR1 is DFQATT and CDR2 is SNEGSKA (reference sequence). CDR3 sequence: CSARDEGGSPLHF. The CDR3 coding sequence is TGCAGTGCTAGAGATGAAGGTGGCTCACCCCTCCACTTT.

This chain joins TRBV5-1 and TRBJ2-1, with D possibly TRBD1 on 5 matching bases. Germline V lookup: CDR1 SGHRS, CDR2 YFSETQ. The V gene lost 4 bases and the J gene lost 2 bases, with 19 bases spanning the gap. The CDR3 sequence is 17 residues long. This chain's CDR3 is CASSEDIPTKPYNEQFF. CDR3 sequence (DNA): TGCGCCAGCAGCGAGGACATTCCGACAAAACCCTACAATGAGCAGTTCTTC.

The V gene is TRBV15, the J gene TRBJ2-5; a possible D gene is TRBD2 (7 bases). The germline gives CDR1 LNHNV, CDR2 YYDKDF (reference sequence). With 4 bases removed from V and 5 bases from J, the gap between germline ends came to 20 bases. The length of the CDR3 is 16 residues. The CDR3 spells CATSNPVGGARETQYF. CDR3 in DNA: TGTGCCACCAGCAACCCCGTAGGGGGGGCGCGTGAGACCCAGTACTTC.

This clonotype was counted a few times. At one of its ends the junction is not consistent with the germline gene, which may arise from a read error. The J gene is TRBJ2-1, the V gene TRBV9; 10 bases are a match to TRBD2. The J call is doubtful: the DNA matches TRBJ2-5 better. The CDR3 covers 16 residues. From germline, CDR1 is SGDLS and CDR2 YYNGEE. DNA for the CDR3: TGTGCCGGCAGCGTAAGTCAGCGGGGGGGCCCGGAGACCCAGTACTTC. Its translation is CAGSVSQRGGPETQYF.

This clonotype has more than one count but fewer than ten. The chain has TRBV10-3 and TRBJ2-3, with TRBD2 identical over 9 bases. The CDR3 has 15 amino acids. Germline-derived CDR1 and CDR2 are ENHRY and SYGVKD. The J segment lost 4 bases and the V segment lost 3 bases, leaving 5 bases of the junction unmatched. For the CDR3, the DNA is TGTGCCATCAGTGACATTCTAGCGGGGTCAGATACGCAGTATTTT. It encodes CAISDILAGSDTQYF.

This clonotype was counted only a few times. The chain combines TRBV5-1 with TRBJ1-4; D gene ambiguous. Trimming shortened V by 0 bases and J by 5 bases, and 11 bases separated the two germline ends. Germline lookup yields CDR1 SGHRS and CDR2 YFSETQ. There are 15 residues in the CDR3. CDR3 residues: CASSLEGSENEKLFF. CDR3 nucleotides: TGCGCCAGCAGCTTGGAGGGTTCAGAAAATGAAAAACTGTTTTTT. The full variable domain, rest sourced from reference TRBV5-1 and TRBJ1-4, is KAGVTQTPRYLIKTRGQQVTLSCSPISGHRSVSWYQQTPGQGLQFLFEYFSETQRNKGNFPGRFSGRQFSNSRSEMNVSTLELGDSALYLCASSLEGSENEKLFFGSGTQLSVL.

The chain recombines TRBV5-1 with TRBJ2-5; weak D call: TRBD2 (5 bases). The end of the DNA fits TRBJ2-7 better, so the J call may be wrong. The length of the CDR3 is 14 residues. Germline CDR1 is SGHRS and CDR2 is YFSETQ. The CDR3 loop is CASKSWEYSYEQYF. The CDR3, as DNA: TGCGCCAGCAAGAGCTGGGAGTACTCCTACGAGCAGTACTTC.

Note on this clonotype: The junction shows a germline mismatch at one end, possibly a read error. V and J are TRBV7-7 and TRBJ2-2; D may be TRBD1 or TRBD2 (5 bases each). CDR1 and CDR2 from the germline V gene are SSHAT and FNYEAQ (reference sequence). This CDR3 has 17 residues. Here the CDR3 reads CASSFRLTVEGTGELFF. The DNA for the CDR3 is TGTGCTAGCAGCTTCCGGCTCACCGTCGAGGGGACCGGGGAGCTGTTTTTT.

Comments on this clonotype: The junction differs from germline at one of its ends, possibly a read error. The V call is TRBV12-3 or TRBV12-4, the J call TRBJ2-1; D tentatively reads TRBD1 or TRBD2 (5 bases each). CDR3 size: 11 residues. DNA for the CDR3: TGTGCCAGCAGTTCGACCGGGACGTTATACTTC. Protein product: CASSSTGTLYF.

This chain uses TRBV12-3 or TRBV12-4 with TRBJ2-1; D is uncertain. This CDR3 comprises 15 residues. The V and J ends lost 0 bases and 7 bases respectively, with 13 bases between them. Written as DNA, the CDR3 is TGTGCCAGCAGTTTAGCCCCCCCGGGCTTTAATGAGCAGTTCTTC. Translation gives CASSLAPPGFNEQFF.

CDR3 in amino acids: CSARELAGYRYEQFF. For the CDR3, the DNA is TGCAGTGCTAGAGAATTAGCGGGATACCGGTATGAGCAGTTCTTC. The chain carries TRBV20-1 and TRBJ2-1, with 8 bases aligning to TRBD2. The CDR3 has 15 residues. Germline V lookup: CDR1 DFQATT, CDR2 SNEGSKA (reference sequence). The junction had 9 bases not matched to a gene; V was cut back by 0 bases and J by 8 bases.

This clonotype was seen only a few times. The chain is built from TRBV2 and TRBJ2-5; perhaps TRBD1 as D (5 bases). Trimming removed 0 bases at V and 4 bases at J, with 9 bases between. The CDR3 totals 14 residues. Germline lookup yields CDR1 SNHLY and CDR2 FYNNEI. The chain's CDR3 is CASSEAVDRETQYF. The CDR3 DNA sequence: TGTGCCAGCAGTGAAGCTGTAGACAGAGAGACCCAGTACTTC. The whole variable domain, remainder taken from reference TRBV2 and TRBJ2-5, is EPEVTQTPSHQVTQMGQEVILRCVPISNHLYFYWYRQILGQKVEFLVSFYNNEISEKSEIFDDQFSVERPDGSNFTLKIRSTKLEDSAMYFCASSEAVDRETQYFGPGTRLLVL.

V gene TRBV7-2 combines with J gene TRBJ2-5; 11 bases fit TRBD1. CDR1 SGHTA and CDR2 FQGNSA come from the germline V gene. The V gene end was trimmed by 5 bases and the J gene end by 5 bases; junction bases not matched to a gene: 16. The CDR3 totals 18 residues. The CDR3 here is CASSQRDRGVYLPETQYF. In DNA, the CDR3 is TGTGCCAGCAGCCAGAGGGACAGGGGGGTTTATCTTCCGGAGACCCAGTACTTC. Variable domain in full (rest from reference TRBV7-2 and TRBJ2-5): GAGVSQSPSNKVTEKGKDVELRCDPISGHTALYWYRQSLGQGLEFLIYFQGNSAPDKSGLPSDRFSAERTGGSVSTLTIQRTQQEDSAVYLCASSQRDRGVYLPETQYFGPGTRLLVL.